The 24 T cell receptor beta chains below were found in one sample sequenced in a study of T cells after yellow fever vaccination. TCRdb analysed the 5' RACE reads with MiXCR anew, one entry per CDR3 protein. This sample has 620,000 or so distinct CDR3 sequences, with 10% to 15% found just once. Sequenced here: PBMCs, sampled on the day of the yellow fever booster vaccination. Receptor source: a man aged 25-40 years who received the YFV17D yellow fever vaccine.

The V call is TRBV29-1, the J call TRBJ1-2; D not certain. The V end lost 4 bases, the J end lost 1 base, and 16 bases lay between the germline ends. The CDR3 sequence is 15 residues long. Germline CDR1 reads SQVTM; CDR2 reads ANQGSEA. CDR3 DNA: TGCAGCGTTGGTGGGTATACCTGGAATAACTATGGCTACACCTTC. This gives the protein CSVGGYTWNNYGYTF.

J is TRBJ2-1 and V is TRBV4-2; D not certain. Germline loops: CDR1 LGHNA, CDR2 YNFKEQ. The V and J ends lost 1 base and 1 base respectively, with 11 bases between them. CDR3 size: 16 residues. The CDR3 nucleotides are TGTGCCAGCAGCCAAGGGAGCGTCCAGTCCTACAATGAGCAGTTCTTC. Its protein is CASSQGSVQSYNEQFF.

This clonotype was recorded a few times. This chain connects TRBV7-2 to TRBJ2-2; D perhaps matches TRBD2 (6 bases). CDR3 length equals 15 residues. Between the trimmed V and J ends, which lost 6 bases and 3 bases, there was a span of 14 bases. Germline V gene sequence: CDR1 SGHTA, CDR2 FQGNSA. CDR3: CASRPPGLHTGELFF. The DNA of the CDR3 is TGTGCCAGCAGACCACCGGGACTTCACACCGGGGAGCTGTTTTTT.

This clonotype was counted a few times. The chain carries TRBV6-2 or TRBV6-3 and TRBJ2-7, with D uncertain. Germline V CDR1 and CDR2: MNHEY, SVGEGT. Trimming shortened V by 4 bases and J by 1 base, and 14 bases separated the two germline ends. The CDR3 contains 15 residues. CDR3 region: CASSSPHKRSYEQYF. The CDR3 coding sequence is TGTGCCAGCAGTTCTCCCCACAAGAGATCCTACGAGCAGTACTTC.

The genes are TRBV28 and TRBJ2-1; D perhaps matches TRBD1 (6 bases). The CDR3 is made up of 13 amino acids. The germline CDR1 and CDR2 sequences are MDHEN and SYDVKM. The V and J ends lost 9 bases and 6 bases respectively, with 15 bases between them. CDR3 protein: CASKTGTINEQFF. DNA of the CDR3: TGTGCCAGTAAAACAGGGACCATCAATGAGCAGTTCTTC.

The chain carries TRBV10-3 and TRBJ2-1; 7 bases match TRBD1. The junction had 9 bases not matched to a gene; V was cut back by 7 bases and J by 9 bases. The germline CDR1 and CDR2 sequences are ENHRY and SYGVKD. This CDR3 is built from 13 residues. CDR3 amino acids: CAIMGTVRSEQFF. The CDR3 DNA reads TGTGCCATCATGGGGACAGTCAGGTCTGAGCAGTTCTTC.

The chain links TRBV12-3 or TRBV12-4 to TRBJ2-1; TRBD2 aligns across 7 bases. J lost 5 bases, V lost 6 bases, and 16 bases had no gene match. The CDR3 length is 17 residues. Written as DNA, the CDR3 is TGTGCCAGCAGCCACTCCCCATTGCGGGGGAGTAACAATGAGCAGTTCTTC. Its translation is CASSHSPLRGSNNEQFF.

Many counts were recorded for this clonotype. The gene calls are TRBV20-1 and TRBJ2-3; D is perhaps TRBD1 (6 bases). Germline loops: CDR1 DFQATT, CDR2 SNEGSKA (reference sequence). Trimming pared 6 bases from V and 3 bases from J, leaving 10 bases between. The CDR3 length is 12 residues. DNA for the CDR3: TGCAGTGCCTCCGACAGGACAGATACGCAGTATTTT. This sequence encodes CSASDRTDTQYF.

The sample holds a few counts of this clonotype. The gene calls are TRBV7-2 and TRBJ1-4; no reliable D call. Trimming cost V 1 base and J 0 bases, with 6 bases left between them. Germline loops: CDR1 SGHTA, CDR2 FQGNSA. This CDR3 has 15 amino acids. CDR3 DNA sequence: TGTGCCAGCAGCTTAGACCTTGCAACTAATGAAAAACTGTTTTTT. It yields the protein CASSLDLATNEKLFF.

This clonotype has a handful of counts. The V call is TRBV20-1, the J call TRBJ2-1; TRBD2 matches at 8 bases. Germline CDR1 is DFQATT and CDR2 is SNEGSKA (reference sequence). V shed 1 base, J shed 4 bases, and the junction held 9 bases outside the gene matches. The CDR3 length is 16 residues. For the CDR3, the DNA is TGCAGTGCTAGAGTGGGAGCGGGAGTACAATACAATGAGCAGTTCTTC. It is translated as CSARVGAGVQYNEQFF.

The V and J genes are TRBV20-1 and TRBJ2-1; a weak D match, TRBD1 (7 bases). With 2 bases removed from V and 12 bases from J, the gap between germline ends came to 14 bases. This CDR3 has 12 residues. Germline CDR1 DFQATT, CDR2 SNEGSKA (reference sequence). This CDR3 reads CSARIGGGGQFF. The CDR3 DNA reads TGCAGTGCTAGAATCGGAGGGGGCGGGCAGTTCTTC.

This clonotype was picked up a small number of times. The chain joins TRBV20-1 to TRBJ2-5; D call uncertain. The V end lost 3 bases, the J end lost 0 bases, and 8 bases lay between the germline ends. The CDR3 sequence is 13 residues long. Looked up from germline, CDR1 is DFQATT and CDR2 is SNEGSKA (reference sequence). The CDR3 loop is CSASRGNQETQYF. CDR3 nucleotides: TGCAGTGCTAGTCGTGGGAACCAAGAGACCCAGTACTTC.

This clonotype was detected only a few times. The chain recombines TRBV2 with TRBJ2-5; D is undetermined. Germline-derived CDR1 and CDR2 are SNHLY and FYNNEI. This CDR3 spans 14 amino acids. V dropped 7 bases and J dropped 1 base, with 13 bases sitting between them. CDR3 in amino acids: CASKLWRTQETQYF. CDR3 bases: TGTGCCAGCAAGTTATGGCGGACCCAAGAGACCCAGTACTTC.

This clonotype was seen ten or more times. The chain has TRBV3-1 and TRBJ2-7; 8 bases agree with TRBD2. Germline V CDR1 and CDR2: LGHDT, YNNKEL (reference sequence). V was clipped by 3 bases and J by 4 bases; unmatched bases: 5. This CDR3 spans 14 amino acids. The CDR3 sequence: CASSQGTSGYEQYF. Written as DNA, the CDR3 is TGTGCCAGCAGCCAGGGAACTAGCGGTTACGAGCAGTACTTC.

The genes are TRBV19 and TRBJ1-6; D perhaps matches TRBD1 (6 bases). CDR1 is LNHDA and CDR2 is SQIVND in the germline V gene (reference sequence). CDR3 length equals 15 residues. V lost 3 bases and J 7 bases, leaving 13 bases between the germline ends. The CDR3: CASSMGGRVNSPLHF. In DNA, the CDR3 is TGTGCCAGTAGTATGGGGGGCCGAGTCAATTCACCCCTCCACTTT.

The chain combines TRBV20-1 with TRBJ2-3, with D possibly TRBD1 on 7 matching bases. In germline, CDR1 is DFQATT, CDR2 SNEGSKA (reference sequence). Trimming stripped 5 bases from V and 4 bases from J, with 22 bases between. The CDR3 contains 16 residues. This CDR3 reads CSAPNVDREAADTQYF. In DNA, the CDR3 is TGCAGTGCTCCCAACGTCGACAGGGAGGCCGCAGATACGCAGTATTTT.

In this sample, this clonotype turned up a few times. This chain links TRBV7-8 with TRBJ2-1; 9 nucleotides line up with TRBD1. The CDR3 sequence is 16 residues long. Germline V gives CDR1 SGHVS, CDR2 FQNEAQ. With V trimmed by 2 bases and J by 5 bases, 7 bases remained unmatched. The CDR3 region has the DNA TGTGCCAGCAGCTTACCAACCGGGACAGGGAACAATGAGCAGTTCTTC. This sequence encodes CASSLPTGTGNNEQFF.

There are a few counts of this clonotype. This chain joins TRBV10-3 and TRBJ2-5; the match to TRBD2 covers 10 bases. Trimming removed 8 bases from V and 2 bases from J; junction bases left unmatched: 2. There are 13 residues in the CDR3. Germline-derived CDR1 and CDR2 are ENHRY and SYGVKD. The CDR3 protein is CAIQLAGQETQYF. In DNA, the CDR3 is TGTGCCATCCAACTAGCGGGACAAGAGACCCAGTACTTC.

This clonotype appeared a few times. The chain combines TRBV20-1 with TRBJ2-2; TRBD2 might be the D (7 bases). The CDR3 loop spans 17 amino acids. The V gene's germline CDR1 is DFQATT and CDR2 SNEGSKA (reference sequence). Trimming cost V 3 bases and J 6 bases, with 23 bases left between them. CDR3 in DNA: TGCAGTGCTAGGCACCTGCGGGGGCAGGGAGGGTCCGGGGAGCTGTTTTTT. This gives the protein CSARHLRGQGGSGELFF.

This clonotype was counted at least ten times. For the CDR3, the DNA is TGCAGCGTCTCAGAGGGACAGAGGAACACTGAAGCTTTCTTT. Amino acids: CSVSEGQRNTEAFF. J is TRBJ1-1 and V is TRBV29-1; 7 positions agree with TRBD1. The V segment lost 6 bases and the J segment 1 base; nucleotides outside the gene matches: 8. The CDR3 extends over 14 amino acids. Germline V gives CDR1 SQVTM, CDR2 ANQGSEA.

The chain employs TRBV5-6 and TRBJ1-4; TRBD1 matches at 11 bases. Germline lookup yields CDR1 SGHDT and CDR2 YYEEEE. The V segment lost 5 bases and the J segment 2 bases; nucleotides outside the gene matches: 17. This CDR3 is 20 amino acids long. Here the CDR3 DNA reads TGTGCCAGCAGTTATTCGAGAGGACAGGGGGCACGAGGGACTAATGAAAAACTGTTTTTT. It translates to CASSYSRGQGARGTNEKLFF. The variable domain in full, completed from reference TRBV5-6 and TRBJ1-4, reads DAGVTQSPTHLIKTRGQQVTLRCSPKSGHDTVSWYQQALGQGPQFIFQYYEEEERQRGNFPDRFSGHQFPNYSSELNVNALLLGDSALYLCASSYSRGQGARGTNEKLFFGSGTQLSVL.

This clonotype was detected a few times. V gene TRBV5-1 combines with J gene TRBJ2-7; 9 bases align to TRBD1. Per germline, CDR1 SGHRS and CDR2 YFSETQ. The CDR3 has 13 residues. The trim removed 8 bases at V and 4 bases at J, leaving 7 bases unmatched. The CDR3 reads CASGGTGLYEQYF. The CDR3 bases are TGCGCCAGTGGAGGGACAGGGTTGTACGAGCAGTACTTC.

The V and J genes are TRBV6-1 and TRBJ2-3; D unresolved. Trimming cost V 5 bases and J 6 bases, with 12 bases left between them. The CDR3 runs 13 residues. Germline V gives CDR1 MNHNS, CDR2 SASEGT. The CDR3 loop reads CASSPARADTQYF. As DNA, the CDR3 is TGTGCCAGCAGTCCGGCCCGAGCGGATACGCAGTATTTT.

The chain employs TRBV7-2 and TRBJ2-1, with 11 positions matching TRBD1. Germline loops: CDR1 SGHTA, CDR2 FQGNSA. With 5 bases clipped from V and 5 bases from J, the junction kept 8 bases outside the gene matches. The length of the CDR3 is 16 residues. The CDR3 region has the DNA TGTGCCAGCAGCGACCGGACAGGGGGCATCCACAATGAGCAGTTCTTC. Amino acid sequence: CASSDRTGGIHNEQFF.